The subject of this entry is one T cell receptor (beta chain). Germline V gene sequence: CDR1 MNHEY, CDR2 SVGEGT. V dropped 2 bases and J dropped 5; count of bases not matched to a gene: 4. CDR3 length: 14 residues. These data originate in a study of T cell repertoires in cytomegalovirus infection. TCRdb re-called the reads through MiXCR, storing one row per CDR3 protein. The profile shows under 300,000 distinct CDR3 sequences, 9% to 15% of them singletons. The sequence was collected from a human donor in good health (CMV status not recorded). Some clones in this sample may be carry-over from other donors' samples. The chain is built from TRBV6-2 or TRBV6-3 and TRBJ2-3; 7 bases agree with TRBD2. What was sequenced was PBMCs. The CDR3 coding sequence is TGTGCCAGCAGTTACAGGGGAGGGTTAGATACGCAGTATTTT. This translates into CASSYRGGLDTQYF.